Following are 13 T cell receptor beta chains from one sample sequenced in a study of T cell changes during pregnancy in multiple sclerosis (dated by TCRdb to between 2017 and 2020). Library method: the immunoSEQ multiplex PCR assay. Drawn from immuneACCESS, this table holds only the in-frame rearrangements with V and J called that TCRdb kept. Clones are partly lost; checked studies trace under half to an unresolved V gene and leave the rest unexplained. The sample includes about 75,000 clones, with 94% observed a single time. The top ten clonotypes cover less than 0.15% of the sample. Specimen: CD4+ T cells from peripheral blood mononuclear cells, collected after pregnancy. The receptors come from a female donor with multiple sclerosis, enrolled in a pregnancy study.

The chain carries TRBV6-5 and TRBJ2-7, with 10 positions matching TRBD2. J lost 6 bases, V lost 6 bases, and 8 bases had no gene match. Germline CDR1 is MNHEY and CDR2 is SVGAGI. The CDR3 is 14 amino acids. The CDR3 bases are TGTGCCAGCAGCCCCCTAGCGGGAGTAGGCGAGCAGTACTTC. Its protein is CASSPLAGVGEQYF.

The chain couples TRBV9 to TRBJ2-2, with 7 nucleotides matching TRBD1. The J segment lost 0 bases and the V segment lost 5 bases, leaving 4 bases of the junction unmatched. This CDR3 spans 15 amino acids. Germline assignment: CDR1 SGDLS and CDR2 YYNGEE. Written as DNA, the CDR3 is TGTGCCAGCAGTTGGGACAGCGCGAACACCGGGGAGCTGTTTTTT. It yields the protein CASSWDSANTGELFF. Looking up the rest from reference TRBV9 and TRBJ2-2 gives the full variable domain: DSGVTQTPKHLITATGQRVTLRCSPRSGDLSVYWYQQSLDQGLQFLIQYYNGEERAKGNILERFSAQQFPDLHSELNLSSLELGDSALYFCASSWDSANTGELFFGEGSRLTVL.

CDR3 amino acids: CASSFGTAGGTEAFF. CDR3 nucleotides: TGTGCCAGCAGCTTTGGGACAGCTGGGGGGACTGAAGCTTTCTTT. The chain recombines TRBV7-9 with TRBJ1-1; 7 bases are a match to TRBD1. Germline V gene data show CDR1 as SEHNR and CDR2 as FQNEAQ (reference sequence). Trimming cost V 3 bases and J 5 bases; bases outside gene matches: 9. This CDR3 contains 15 residues. Filled out from reference TRBV7-9 and TRBJ1-1, the complete variable domain reads DTGVSQNPRHKITKRGQNVTFRCDPISEHNRLYWYRQTLGQGPEFLTYFQNEAQLEKSRLLSDRFSAERPKGSFSTLEIQRTEQGDSAMYLCASSFGTAGGTEAFFGQGTRLTVV.

This rearrangement joins TRBV5-5 to TRBJ1-2; D ambiguous. Germline CDR1 SGHKS, CDR2 YYEKEE (reference sequence). V shed 1 base and J shed 1 base, with 5 bases lying between them. The CDR3 is 13 residues long. The CDR3 is CASSLYGNYGYTF. CDR3 coding DNA: TGTGCCAGCAGCTTGTACGGTAACTATGGCTACACCTTC.

The chain uses TRBV15 and TRBJ1-2, with a weak D call TRBD1 (5 bases). The CDR3 runs 14 residues. Trimming shortened V by 1 base and J by 1 base, and 7 bases separated the two germline ends. Germline V gene sequence: CDR1 LNHNV, CDR2 YYDKDF (reference sequence). CDR3 sequence: CATSRAGINYGYTF. The CDR3 coding sequence is TGTGCCACCAGCAGAGCAGGGATTAACTATGGCTACACCTTC.

The V and J genes are TRBV4-3 and TRBJ2-3; a possible D gene is TRBD1 (5 bases). CDR1 is LGHNA and CDR2 is YSLEER in the germline V gene. The CDR3 is 16 amino acids. Trimming cost V 3 bases and J 0 bases, with 13 bases left between them. The CDR3 here is CASSQGYRSSTDTQYF. The CDR3 nucleotides are TGCGCCAGCAGCCAGGGTTACAGGAGTAGCACAGATACGCAGTATTTT.

This clone was seen more than once but under ten times. The J gene is TRBJ2-2, the V gene TRBV6-1; 7 nucleotides match TRBD1. From germline, CDR1 is MNHNS and CDR2 SASEGT. This CDR3 has 15 amino acids. The ends lost 5 bases at V and 2 bases at J; junction bases unmatched: 5. In nucleotides, the CDR3 is TGTGCCAGCAGTCCGGGACAGAGTAACACCGGGGAGCTGTTTTTT. This encodes CASSPGQSNTGELFF.

The sample holds one count of this clone. The CDR3 region has the DNA TGTGCCAGTAGTATACCGACACCAGGGGCCAACGTCCTGACTTTC. Its protein product is CASSIPTPGANVLTF. The chain joins TRBV19 to TRBJ2-6; D remains ambiguous. CDR1 is LNHDA and CDR2 is SQIVND in the germline V gene (reference sequence). The ends were cut back, 2 bases at V and 4 bases at J, with 9 bases in the middle. The CDR3 extends over 15 amino acids. Full variable domain (remainder filled in from reference TRBV19 and TRBJ2-6): DGGITQSPKYLFRKEGQNVTLSCEQNLNHDAMYWYRQDPGQGLRLIYYSQIVNDFQKGDIAEGYSVSREKKESFPLTVTSAQKNPTAFYLCASSIPTPGANVLTFGAGSRLTVL.

This chain connects TRBV5-5 to TRBJ1-1, with D tentatively TRBD1 (5 bases). CDR1 is SGHKS and CDR2 is YYEKEE in the germline V gene (reference sequence). V lost 4 bases, J lost 8 bases, and 12 bases lay in between. There are 12 residues in the CDR3. CDR3 amino acids: CASSPGLSEAFF. As DNA, the CDR3 is TGTGCCAGCAGCCCGGGACTTTCCGAAGCTTTCTTT.

This clone was detected only once. The genes are TRBV5-6 and TRBJ1-2; TRBD1 matches 7 bases. The CDR3 length is 13 residues. Losses at the gene ends were 3 bases for V and 3 bases for J; bases not matched to a gene: 2. Germline CDR1 is SGHDT and CDR2 is YYEEEE. The CDR3 DNA follows: TGTGCCAGCAGCTCGGACAGGCACTATGGCTACACCTTC. This encodes CASSSDRHYGYTF.

The rearrangement uses TRBV21-1 and TRBJ2-2; the table's D call of TRBD2 was not tested on the DNA. TRBV21-1 is noted as a pseudogene. CDR3 length: 15 amino acids. The CDR3 DNA reads TGTGCCAGCAGCAACATGGGCGGGCGCACCGGGGAGCTGTTTTTT. Protein: CASSNMGGRTGELFF.

This chain connects TRBV2 to TRBJ2-5, with D possibly being TRBD2 (6 bases). V lost 2 bases to trimming and J lost 4 bases, with 11 bases between them. The length of the CDR3 is 14 residues. The germline gives CDR1 SNHLY, CDR2 FYNNEI. The CDR3 spells CASSEPLARETQYF. The CDR3 DNA follows: TGTGCCAGCAGTGAACCCCTAGCGAGAGAGACCCAGTACTTC. The full variable domain, completed using reference TRBV2 and TRBJ2-5, is EPEVTQTPSHQVTQMGQEVILRCVPISNHLYFYWYRQILGQKVEFLVSFYNNEISEKSEIFDDQFSVERPDGSNFTLKIRSTKLEDSAMYFCASSEPLARETQYFGPGTRLLVL.

The chain employs TRBV15 and TRBJ2-2; D gene uncertain. The V end lost 0 bases, the J end lost 0 bases, and 5 bases lay between the germline ends. The CDR3 sequence is 15 residues long. Germline V gives CDR1 LNHNV, CDR2 YYDKDF (reference sequence). The CDR3 DNA reads TGTGCCACCAGCAGAGACAGGACGAACACCGGGGAGCTGTTTTTT. Protein: CATSRDRTNTGELFF.